This TCR beta chain was found in a study of CD8 T cells in Susac syndrome. Study details: Susac syndrome patients were untreated, on corticosteroids with some adding intravenous immunoglobulin, or on intravenous immunoglobulin only. Findings and limits, study-wide: Across the total CD8+ repertoires, 15 to 20 Susac-specific public clones were detected, and across the CD8+ TEMRA repertoires, a few such clones were detected.

Random hexamers were used to reverse transcribe the RNA input (about 0.5 to 1 ug). From the immunoSEQ multiplex PCR reads, TCRdb called clonotypes with MiXCR, one entry per CDR3 protein. Among about 100,000 distinct CDR3 sequences listed, 95% were seen once. The V end was cut by 1 base, the J end by 6 bases, with 18 bases between. Germline V gene data show CDR1 as SQVTM and CDR2 as ANQGSEA. This CDR3 is built from 15 residues. This clonotype was seen a single time. Its antigen remains unknown. The origin of this receptor is a human donor with Susac syndrome. The sequencing input was CD8+ T cells from PBMCs. V is TRBV29-1 and J is TRBJ1-1, with D maybe TRBD1 (6 bases). The CDR3 DNA reads TGCAGCGTTGAAGGGTGGGGGGCCGCCTACCCTGAAGCTTTCTTT. Its protein is CSVEGWGAAYPEAFF.